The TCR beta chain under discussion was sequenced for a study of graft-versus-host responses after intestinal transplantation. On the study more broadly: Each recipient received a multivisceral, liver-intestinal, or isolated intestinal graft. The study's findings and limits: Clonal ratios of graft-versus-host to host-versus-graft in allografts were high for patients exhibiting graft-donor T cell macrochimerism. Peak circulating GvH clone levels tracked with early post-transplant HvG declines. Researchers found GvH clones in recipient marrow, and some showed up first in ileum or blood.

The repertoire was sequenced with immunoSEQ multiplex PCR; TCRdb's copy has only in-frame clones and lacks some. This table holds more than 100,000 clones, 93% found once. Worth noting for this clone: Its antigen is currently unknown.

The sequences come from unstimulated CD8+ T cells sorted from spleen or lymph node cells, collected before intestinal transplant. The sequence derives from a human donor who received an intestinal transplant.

The CDR3, as DNA: TGCGCCAGCAGCCGGGAGACAGGGGTTGGTGAAAAACTGTTTTTT. Its protein product is CASSRETGVGEKLFF. The V and J genes are TRBV4-1 and TRBJ1-4; 8 nucleotides agree with TRBD1. CDR3 length equals 15 residues. Losses at the gene ends were 4 bases for V and 7 bases for J; bases not matched to a gene: 8. In germline, CDR1 is MGHRA, CDR2 YSYEKL.